The sequence of this T cell receptor beta chain was determined in a study of beta chain features in type 1 diabetes. Study findings and constraints: Within the patient group, naive, central memory and Treg TCRB repertoires appeared more similar to each other than within healthy donors.

Reverse transcribing all isolated RNA meant expressed TCRB transcripts were sequenced. Data came from immunoSEQ multiplex PCR; TCRdb stores just in-frame clones and leaves some out. Seen here are about 340,000 clones, under 8.5% observed once, and the top ten hold under 0.5%. The CDR3 loop spans 12 amino acids. V lost 5 bases to trimming and J lost 3 bases, with 7 bases between them. CDR1 SNHLY and CDR2 FYNNEI come from the germline V gene. This clone was counted only a few times. Its antigen is not identified. The chain employs TRBV2 and TRBJ1-2; D not resolved. Sequencing was done on a sample of central memory CD4+ T cells from blood. This clonotype was sampled from a young woman in good health. CDR3 nucleotides: TGTGCCAGCAGTACTATGGACTATGGCTACACCTTC. Protein product: CASSTMDYGYTF.